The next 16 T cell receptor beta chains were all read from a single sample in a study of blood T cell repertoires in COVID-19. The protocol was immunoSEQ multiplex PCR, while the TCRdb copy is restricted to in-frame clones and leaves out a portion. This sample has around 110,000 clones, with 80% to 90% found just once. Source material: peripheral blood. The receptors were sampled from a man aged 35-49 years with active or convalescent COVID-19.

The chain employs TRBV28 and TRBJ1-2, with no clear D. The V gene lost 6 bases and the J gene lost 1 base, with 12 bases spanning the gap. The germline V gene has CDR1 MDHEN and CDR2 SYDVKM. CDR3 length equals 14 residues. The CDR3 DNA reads TGTGCCAGCAGGCTCGCCCACAGTAACTATGGCTACACCTTC. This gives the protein CASRLAHSNYGYTF.

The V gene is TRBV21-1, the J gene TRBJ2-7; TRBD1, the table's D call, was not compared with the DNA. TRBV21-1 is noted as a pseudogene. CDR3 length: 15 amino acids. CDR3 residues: CASSKGRTGSYEQYF. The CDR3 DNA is TGTGCCAGCAGCAAAGGGAGGACAGGCTCCTACGAGCAGTACTTC.

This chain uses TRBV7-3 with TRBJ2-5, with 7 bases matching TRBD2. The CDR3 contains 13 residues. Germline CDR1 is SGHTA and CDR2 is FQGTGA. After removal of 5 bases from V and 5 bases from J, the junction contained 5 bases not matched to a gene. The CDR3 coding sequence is TGTGCCAGCAGCCGTCTGGGAGGGGAGACCCAGTACTTC. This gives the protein CASSRLGGETQYF.

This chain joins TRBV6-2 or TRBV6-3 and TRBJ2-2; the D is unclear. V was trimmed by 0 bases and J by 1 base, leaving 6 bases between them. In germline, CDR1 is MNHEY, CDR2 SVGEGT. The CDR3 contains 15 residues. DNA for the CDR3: TGTGCCAGCAGTTACTCTCCAGGGAACACCGGGGAGCTGTTTTTT. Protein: CASSYSPGNTGELFF.

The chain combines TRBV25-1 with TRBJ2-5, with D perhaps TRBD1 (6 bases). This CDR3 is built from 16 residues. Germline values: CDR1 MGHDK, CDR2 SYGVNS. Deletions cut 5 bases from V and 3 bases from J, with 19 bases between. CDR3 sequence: CASSPIRDTHKETQYF. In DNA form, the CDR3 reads TGTGCCAGCAGTCCGATCCGGGACACACATAAAGAGACCCAGTACTTC. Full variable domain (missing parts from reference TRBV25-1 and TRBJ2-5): EADIYQTPRYLVIGTGKKITLECSQTMGHDKMYWYQQDPGMELHLIHYSYGVNSTEKGDLSSESTVSRIRTEHFPLTLESARPSHTSQYLCASSPIRDTHKETQYFGPGTRLLVL.

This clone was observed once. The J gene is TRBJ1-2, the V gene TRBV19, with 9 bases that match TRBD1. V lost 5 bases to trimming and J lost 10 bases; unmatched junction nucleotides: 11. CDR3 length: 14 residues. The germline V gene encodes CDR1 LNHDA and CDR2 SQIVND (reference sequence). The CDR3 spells CASSLEGQGIPYTF. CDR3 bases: TGTGCCAGTAGTCTGGAAGGACAGGGGATTCCCTACACCTTC.

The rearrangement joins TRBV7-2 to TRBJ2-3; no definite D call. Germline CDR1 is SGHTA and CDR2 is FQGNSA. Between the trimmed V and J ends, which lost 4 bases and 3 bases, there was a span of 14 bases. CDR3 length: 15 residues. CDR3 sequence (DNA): TGTGCCAGCAGCTCCTTCAACTTACGGACAGATACGCAGTATTTT. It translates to CASSSFNLRTDTQYF.

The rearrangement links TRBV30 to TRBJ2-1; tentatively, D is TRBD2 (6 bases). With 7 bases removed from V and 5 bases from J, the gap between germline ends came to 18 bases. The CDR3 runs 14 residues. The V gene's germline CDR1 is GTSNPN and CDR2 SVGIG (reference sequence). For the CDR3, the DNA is TGTGCCTTCGGAGGGGAAACTCTTCACAATGAGCAGTTCTTC. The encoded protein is CAFGGETLHNEQFF.

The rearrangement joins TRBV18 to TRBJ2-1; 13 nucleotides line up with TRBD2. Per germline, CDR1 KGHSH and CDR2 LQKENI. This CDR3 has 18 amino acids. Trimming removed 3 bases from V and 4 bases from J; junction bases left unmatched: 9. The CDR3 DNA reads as TGTGCCAGCTCACCGGACCTGGGACTAGCGGGACTATACAATGAGCAGTTCTTC. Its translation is CASSPDLGLAGLYNEQFF.

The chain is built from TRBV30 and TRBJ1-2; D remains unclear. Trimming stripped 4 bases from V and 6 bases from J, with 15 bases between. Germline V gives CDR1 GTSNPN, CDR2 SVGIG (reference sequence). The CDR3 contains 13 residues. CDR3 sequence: CAWTLKGANGYTF. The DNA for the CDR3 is TGTGCCTGGACCCTAAAGGGAGCGAATGGCTACACCTTC.

In nucleotides, the CDR3 is TGTGCCAGCAGCCCCATGAGCGGCTACAACACCGGGGAGCTGTTTTTT. Protein: CASSPMSGYNTGELFF. This rearrangement joins TRBV7-2 to TRBJ2-2; D is perhaps TRBD2 (5 bases). From germline, CDR1 is SGHTA and CDR2 FQGNSA. The CDR3 runs to 16 residues. Trimming stripped 5 bases from V and 2 bases from J, with 15 bases between. The complete variable domain, with remaining parts taken from reference TRBV7-2 and TRBJ2-2, reads GAGVSQSPSNKVTEKGKDVELRCDPISGHTALYWYRQSLGQGLEFLIYFQGNSAPDKSGLPSDRFSAERTGGSVSTLTIQRTQQEDSAVYLCASSPMSGYNTGELFFGEGSRLTVL.

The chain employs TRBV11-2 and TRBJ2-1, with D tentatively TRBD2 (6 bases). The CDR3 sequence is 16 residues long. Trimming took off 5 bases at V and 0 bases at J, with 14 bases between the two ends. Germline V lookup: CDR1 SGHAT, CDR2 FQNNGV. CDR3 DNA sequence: TGTGCCAGCAGCCACGCGGGGTCCAGCTCCTACAATGAGCAGTTCTTC. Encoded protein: CASSHAGSSSYNEQFF.

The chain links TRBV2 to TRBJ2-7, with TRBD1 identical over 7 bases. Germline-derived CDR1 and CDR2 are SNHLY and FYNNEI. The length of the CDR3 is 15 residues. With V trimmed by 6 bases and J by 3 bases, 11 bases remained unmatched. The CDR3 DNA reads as TGTGCCAGCAGGAACTCTAGGGACAGAAGCTACGAGCAGTACTTC. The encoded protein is CASRNSRDRSYEQYF.

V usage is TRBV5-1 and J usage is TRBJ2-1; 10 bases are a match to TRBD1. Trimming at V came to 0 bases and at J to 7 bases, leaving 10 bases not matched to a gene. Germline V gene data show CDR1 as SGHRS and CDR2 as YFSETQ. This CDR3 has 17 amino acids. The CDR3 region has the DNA TGCGCCAGCAGCTTGGCCCCGGGACAGGGGAGGGGGAATGAGCAGTTCTTC. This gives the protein CASSLAPGQGRGNEQFF.

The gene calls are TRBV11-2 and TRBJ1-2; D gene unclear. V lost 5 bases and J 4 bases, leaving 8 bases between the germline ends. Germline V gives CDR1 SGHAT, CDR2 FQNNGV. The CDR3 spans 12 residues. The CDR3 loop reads CASSPGSYGYTF. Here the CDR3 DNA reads TGTGCCAGCAGCCCTGGCAGCTATGGCTACACCTTC. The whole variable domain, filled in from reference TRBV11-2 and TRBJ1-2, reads EAGVAQSPRYKIIEKRQSVAFWCNPISGHATLYWYQQILGQGPKLLIQFQNNGVVDDSQLPKDRFSAERLKGVDSTLKIQPAKLEDSAVYLCASSPGSYGYTFGSGTRLTVV.

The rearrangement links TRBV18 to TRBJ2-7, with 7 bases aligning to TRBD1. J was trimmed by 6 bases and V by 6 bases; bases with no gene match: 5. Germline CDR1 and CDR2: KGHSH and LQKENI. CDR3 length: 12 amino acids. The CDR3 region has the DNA TGTGCCAGCTCCCCGACAGGGTCCGAGCAGTACTTC. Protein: CASSPTGSEQYF.